The rows below give T cell receptor beta chains drawn from one sample of a study of blood T cell repertoires in COVID-19. The data were produced by immunoSEQ multiplex PCR, yet TCRdb's version contains in-frame clones alone and is incomplete. The sample lists under 60,000 clones, around four fifths occurring once. The material sequenced was peripheral blood. Receptors were obtained from a human donor in a cohort sampled during active COVID-19. The CDR3 runs from the conserved cysteine through the conserved F or W. Each record gives: CDR3 length, J gene, D gene, V gene, clone size, CDR3 protein, CDR3 DNA. A D gene is named only where the DNA matches it firmly. Some rows mark clone size as missing; the rest say once, few, many or name a class of expanded clone.

>13|TRBJ2-5|NA|TRBV6-2/TRBV6-3|NA
CASSSWTGVTQYF
TGTGCCAGCAGTTCCTGGACGGGGGTCACCCAGTACTTC
>16|TRBJ1-1|TRBD1|TRBV7-8|NA
CASSPGQGSIGTEAFF
TGTGCCAGCAGCCCCGGACAGGGTAGTATAGGCACTGAAGCTTTCTTT
>14|TRBJ1-1|NA|TRBV6-5|NA
CASINPRTVSEAFF
TGTGCCAGCATCAACCCAAGGACAGTGTCTGAAGCTTTCTTT
>15|TRBJ2-2|NA|TRBV10-1|NA
CASSDPGTPTGELFF
TGCGCCAGCAGTGACCCCGGGACACCCACCGGGGAGCTGTTTTTT
>13|TRBJ2-1|TRBD2|TRBV7-6|NA
CASSLGGGNEQFF
TGTGCCAGCAGCCTCGGGGGGGGGAATGAGCAGTTCTTC
>15|TRBJ1-5|TRBD1|TRBV29-1|NA
CSVTTDRGINQPQHF
TGCAGCGTTACCACTGACAGGGGAATCAATCAGCCCCAGCATTTT
>14|TRBJ2-4|NA|TRBV7-9|NA
CASSHTGTKNIQYF
TGTGCCAGCAGCCACACAGGGACCAAAAACATTCAGTACTTC
>15|TRBJ2-1|TRBD1|TRBV27|NA
CASSDRQGADNEQFF
TGTGCCAGCAGTGATCGACAGGGGGCCGACAATGAGCAGTTCTTC
>14|TRBJ1-1|NA|TRBV6-5|NA
CASSSRARGTEAFF
TGTGCCAGCAGTTCCAGAGCGCGCGGCACTGAAGCTTTCTTT
>12|TRBJ1-2|NA|TRBV28|NA
CASSSPGGGYTF
TGTGCCAGCAGTTCACCGGGGGGGGGCTACACCTTC
>13|TRBJ2-6|NA|TRBV7-2|few
CASSFYGANVLTF
TGTGCCAGCAGCTTTTATGGGGCCAACGTCCTGACTTTC
>16|TRBJ1-2|TRBD1|TRBV30|NA
CAWSVLEGARGYGYTF
TGTGCCTGGAGTGTACTGGAGGGGGCGCGAGGCTATGGCTACACCTTC
>10|TRBJ2-1|NA|TRBV2|NA
CASSSGEQFF
TGTGCCAGCAGTAGCGGGGAGCAGTTCTTC
>16|TRBJ2-2|NA|TRBV6-5|NA
CASSYSNLGGAGELFF
TGTGCCAGCAGTTACTCGAATTTAGGGGGGGCCGGGGAGCTGTTTTTT
>15|TRBJ1-1|NA|TRBV15|NA
CATSRGFGEDTEAFF
TGTGCCACCAGCAGAGGGTTCGGGGAGGACACTGAAGCTTTCTTT
>19|TRBJ2-6|TRBD1|TRBV5-6|NA
CASSLVPGQGARGANVLTF
TGTGCCAGCAGCTTGGTACCGGGACAGGGGGCGCGCGGGGCCAACGTCCTGACTTTC
>18|TRBJ1-6|TRBD1|TRBV20-1|NA
CSASRAETGVRLNSPLHF
TGCAGTGCCAGTCGCGCCGAAACAGGGGTCCGCCTTAATTCACCCCTCCACTTT
>16|TRBJ2-7|TRBD2|TRBV20-1|medium-sized
CSASSLAGGDRNEQYF
TGCAGTGCTAGTAGCCTAGCGGGGGGGGACCGGAACGAGCAGTACTTC
>15|TRBJ2-1|TRBD2|TRBV5-1|NA
CASSVGLADYNEQFF
TGCGCCAGCAGCGTAGGACTAGCGGACTACAATGAGCAGTTCTTC
>14|TRBJ1-2|NA|TRBV6-5|NA
CATRGGTDLYGYTF
TGTGCCACCCGGGGTGGTACAGATCTTTATGGCTACACCTTC
>14|TRBJ1-2|NA|TRBV7-3|NA
CASSPTVANYGYTF
TGTGCCAGCAGCCCAACGGTAGCTAACTATGGCTACACCTTC
>12|TRBJ1-4|NA|TRBV10-3|NA
CAIRQPNEKLFF
TGTGCCATACGACAGCCTAATGAAAAACTGTTTTTT
>15|TRBJ1-6|TRBD1|TRBV6-5|NA
CASKPTGSGDSPLHF
TGTGCCAGCAAACCGACAGGGTCAGGGGATTCACCCCTCCACTTT
>14|TRBJ1-4|NA|TRBV14|NA
CASSQGLRGEKLFF
TGTGCCAGCAGCCAGGGACTCCGAGGTGAAAAACTGTTTTTT
>15|TRBJ1-1|NA|TRBV25-1|NA
CASSDPRGAYTEAFF
TGTGCCAGCAGTGATCCACGGGGGGCTTACACTGAAGCTTTCTTT
>15|TRBJ1-6|NA|TRBV25-1|NA
CASSEYISTNSPLHF
TGTGCCAGCAGTGAATACATCTCTACGAATTCACCCCTCCACTTT
>19|TRBJ2-5|TRBD2|TRBV7-9|NA
CASSFGGPGSGVAGETQYF
TGTGCCAGCAGCTTCGGGGGCCCCGGTAGCGGGGTCGCGGGGGAGACCCAGTACTTC
>10|TRBJ2-7|NA|TRBV2|few
CASSRGIQYF
TGTGCCAGCAGCAGGGGAATTCAGTACTTC
>12|TRBJ1-2|NA|TRBV6-5|NA
CASSTGYDGYTF
TGTGCCAGCAGTACAGGGTATGATGGCTACACCTTC
>14|TRBJ1-6|TRBD1|TRBV18|NA
CASSLGQNNSPLHF
TGTGCCAGCTCACTGGGACAGAATAATTCACCCCTCCACTTT
>14|TRBJ2-7|NA|TRBV27|medium-sized
CASSLRLEGGEQYF
TGTGCCAGCAGTTTAAGGCTAGAAGGGGGCGAGCAGTACTTC
>13|TRBJ2-2|NA|TRBV6-5|NA
CASSYWQTGELFF
TGTGCCAGCAGTTACTGGCAGACCGGGGAGCTGTTTTTT
>21|TRBJ1-2|TRBD1|TRBV27|NA
CASSLSPPTGQRTGGIYGYTF
TGTGCCAGCAGTTTATCACCGCCTACGGGACAGCGGACAGGGGGCATCTATGGCTACACCTTC
>15|TRBJ2-7|NA|TRBV19|NA
CASSKSRGSSYEQYF
TGTGCCAGTAGTAAGAGCAGGGGATCGTCCTACGAGCAGTACTTC
>13|TRBJ1-3|NA|TRBV29-1|NA
CSGLTGYGNTIYF
TGCAGCGGTCTTACAGGGTACGGAAACACCATATATTTT
>19|TRBJ2-5|TRBD2|TRBV30|once
CAWSVSLGRLAGVGETQYF
TGTGCCTGGAGTGTATCTTTAGGGCGACTAGCGGGGGTAGGGGAGACCCAGTACTTC
>15|TRBJ2-5|NA|TRBV7-2|once
CASSSSTGSHETQYF
TGTGCCAGCAGCTCCAGCACAGGCAGTCACGAGACCCAGTACTTC
>19|TRBJ2-2|NA|TRBV12-2|NA
CASRRRQVAGGANTGELFF
NA
>13|TRBJ2-2|TRBD1|TRBV30|many
CAYRQGVTGELFF
TGTGCCTACAGACAGGGGGTCACCGGGGAGCTGTTTTTT
>15|TRBJ2-7|TRBD2|TRBV7-2|NA
CASKLAGGSSYEQYF
TGTGCCAGCAAACTAGCGGGGGGGTCATCCTACGAGCAGTACTTC
>13|TRBJ1-6|NA|TRBV30|NA
CAWGVRYNSPLHF
TGTGCCTGGGGGGTTCGGTATAATTCACCCCTCCACTTT
>14|TRBJ1-3|NA|TRBV7-2|few
CASTLGFSGNTIYF
TGTGCCAGCACCCTAGGTTTCTCTGGAAACACCATATATTTT
>14|TRBJ1-6|TRBD1|TRBV6-4|NA
CASRPGQDNSPLHF
TGTGCCAGCAGACCGGGACAGGATAATTCACCCCTCCACTTT
>13|TRBJ2-5|TRBD2|TRBV24-1|NA
CATSPGGQETQYF
TGTGCCACCAGCCCGGGGGGGCAAGAGACCCAGTACTTC
>16|TRBJ1-3|TRBD1|TRBV9|NA
CASSPRTGSSGNTIYF
TGTGCCAGCAGCCCGCGGACAGGGAGCTCTGGAAACACCATATATTTT
>14|TRBJ1-4|NA|TRBV29-1|NA
CSVGGAGTGEKLFF
TGCAGCGTTGGCGGGGCAGGGACGGGTGAAAAACTGTTTTTT
>13|TRBJ1-5|NA|TRBV6-2/TRBV6-3|NA
CASSSDSSQPQHF
TGTGCCAGCAGTTCGGACAGTAGTCAGCCCCAGCATTTT
>11|TRBJ2-1|NA|TRBV7-2|few
CASRNIYEQFF
TGTGCCAGCAGGAACATCTATGAGCAGTTCTTC
>16|TRBJ1-3|NA|TRBV12-5|NA
CASGLVQKGSGNTIYF
TGTGCTAGTGGTTTGGTACAGAAAGGCTCTGGAAACACCATATATTTT
>13|TRBJ2-1|NA|TRBV2|NA
CASDWTENNEQFF
TGTGCCAGTGATTGGACAGAGAACAATGAGCAGTTCTTC